The 12 T cell receptor beta chains below come from one sample, sequenced in a study of post-analysis software for immune sequencing data. Study findings and constraints: TRBV5-6, TRBV5-1 and TRBV20-1 were among four or five TRBV segments more frequent in patients than controls.

No antigens are known for them. Unique molecular identifiers tagged the TCR beta cDNA libraries. TCRdb itself ran the PCR reads through MiXCR, one entry per CDR3 protein. The data hold hundreds of thousands of distinct CDR3 sequences, with approximately 50% observed a single time. The sequenced sample was blood. The receptors stem from a girl aged 5 to 17 with multiple sclerosis.

This chain joins TRBV29-1 and TRBJ1-2; TRBD1 might be the D (6 bases). The germline CDR1 and CDR2 sequences are SQVTM and ANQGSEA. V was shortened by 6 bases and J by 2 bases, with 13 bases between the two germline ends. The CDR3 extends over 13 amino acids. CDR3 loop: CSVGHLANYGYTF. The CDR3 DNA is TGCAGCGTGGGACACCTCGCCAACTATGGCTACACCTTC.

The chain uses TRBV25-1 and TRBJ2-5, with D unclear. The V gene lost 6 bases and the J gene lost 1 base, with 12 bases spanning the gap. Germline assignment: CDR1 MGHDK and CDR2 SYGVNS. The CDR3 length is 14 residues. In DNA form, the CDR3 reads TGTGCCAGCAGCCCCTATCCACTCCAAGAGACCCAGTACTTC. It is translated as CASSPYPLQETQYF.

V usage is TRBV7-2 and J usage is TRBJ2-1; no firm D call. With the DNA end fitting TRBJ2-7 better, the J assignment may be wrong. Germline V gives CDR1 SGHTA, CDR2 FQGNSA. This CDR3 has 16 amino acids. The CDR3 nucleotides read TGTGCCAGCACCGGACCTCGGGTTTACTCCTACAATGAGCAGTACTTC. Protein: CASTGPRVYSYNEQYF.

The chain combines TRBV5-1 with TRBJ2-5; 10 bases align to TRBD1. Gene TRBJ2-7 matches the end of the DNA better, so the J call may be wrong. Germline-derived CDR1 and CDR2 are SGHRS and YFSETQ. The CDR3 spans 16 residues. CDR3 coding DNA: TGCGCCAGCAGCCCACTGGTATGGGACAGGGGCGGCGAGCAGTACTTC. Its protein product is CASSPLVWDRGGEQYF.

This rearrangement joins TRBV7-9 to TRBJ1-5; D is unresolved. Germline lookup yields CDR1 SEHNR and CDR2 FQNEAQ (reference sequence). The V gene lost 3 bases and the J gene lost 2 bases, with 11 bases spanning the gap. CDR3 length: 15 residues. The CDR3 DNA is TGTGCCAGCAGCTTCGGGCCTGAGGGCAATCAGCCCCAGCATTTT. It is translated as CASSFGPEGNQPQHF.

V gene TRBV3-1 combines with J gene TRBJ2-3; unclear D gene. This CDR3 contains 13 residues. In germline, CDR1 is LGHDT, CDR2 YNNKEL (reference sequence). Trimming stripped 2 bases from V and 5 bases from J, with 8 bases between. CDR3 loop: CASSQLFLDTQYF. For the CDR3, the DNA is TGTGCCAGCAGCCAATTGTTTTTAGATACGCAGTATTTT.

This clonotype occurred a few times. This chain's CDR3 is CASSRPWGNADTQYF. The CDR3 bases are TGTGCCAGCAGTCGGCCATGGGGGAACGCAGATACGCAGTATTTT. This rearrangement joins TRBV7-9 to TRBJ2-3; D tentatively fits TRBD1 or TRBD2 (5 bases each). Deletions cut 6 bases from V and 4 bases from J, with 17 bases between. Germline V lookup: CDR1 SEHNR, CDR2 FQNEAQ (reference sequence). This CDR3 comprises 15 residues.

The chain carries TRBV29-1 and TRBJ2-1; the match to TRBD2 covers 9 bases. V lost 5 bases to trimming and J lost 7 bases; unmatched junction nucleotides: 9. The germline V gene encodes CDR1 SQVTM and CDR2 ANQGSEA. This CDR3 has 14 residues. The CDR3 loop is CSVLVAGVWNEQFF. CDR3 coding DNA: TGCAGCGTTCTGGTAGCGGGAGTTTGGAATGAGCAGTTCTTC.

The gene calls are TRBV5-1 and TRBJ2-1, with D possibly being TRBD2 (6 bases). V lost 2 bases, J lost 9 bases, and 18 bases lay in between. This CDR3 is built from 15 residues. Per the germline V gene, CDR1 is SGHRS and CDR2 is YFSETQ. CDR3 in DNA: TGCGCCAGCAGCTTCTGGGGGGAGAAATTCGGTGAGCAGTTCTTC. It encodes CASSFWGEKFGEQFF.

V and J are TRBV5-1 and TRBJ1-2; D gene ambiguous. CDR1 is SGHRS and CDR2 is YFSETQ in the germline V gene. The CDR3 runs to 12 residues. Trimming removed 7 bases from V and 8 bases from J, with 15 bases in between. CDR3 amino acids: CASDGPPRGYTF. CDR3 DNA sequence: TGCGCCAGCGACGGGCCTCCTCGGGGCTACACCTTC.

The chain uses TRBV30 and TRBJ1-1, with D possibly being TRBD1 (6 bases). Germline assignment: CDR1 GTSNPN and CDR2 SVGIG (reference sequence). The V end lost 8 bases, the J end lost 5 bases, and 18 bases lay between the germline ends. The CDR3 totals 13 residues. CDR3 nucleotides: TGTGCCACGGGGACATGGGGTGGGACTGAAGCTTTCTTT. This sequence encodes CATGTWGGTEAFF.

This chain joins TRBV5-5 and TRBJ2-7, with D uncertain. V was cut by 0 bases and J by 3 bases, with 7 bases left in between. Looked up from germline, CDR1 is SGHKS and CDR2 is YYEKEE (reference sequence). The CDR3 has 13 amino acids. CDR3 DNA sequence: TGTGCCAGCAGCTTGGGCATCAACTACGAGCAGTACTTC. Amino acids: CASSLGINYEQYF.